This entry features one TCR beta chain sequence. What it binds is not known. Germline-derived CDR1 and CDR2 are SNHLY and FYNNEI. This CDR3 is 11 amino acids long. V trimming: 10 bases; J trimming: 6 bases; junction bases outside the gene matches: 4. The data derive from a study of cytomegalovirus exposure and HLA in healthy donors. The study's findings and limits: Most CMV-associated TCR beta chains appeared HLA-restricted in a later analysis.

The PCR had 60 Vbeta and 13 Jbeta primers. Measured with immunoSEQ multiplex PCR; TCRdb has only the in-frame clones, and not every one. The table includes around 120,000 clones, approximately 74% detected once. Material for sequencing was PBMCs. The receptor's source is a woman aged 45-65 years in good health and CMV-seropositive. The genes are TRBV2 and TRBJ1-2; 8 bases map to TRBD1. The CDR3 DNA sequence: TGTGCCACCGGACAGGGAGATGGCTACACCTTC. This translates into CATGQGDGYTF.